One sample yielded the 7 T cell receptor beta chains listed below, sequenced in a study of blood T cell repertoires in COVID-19. This table comes from immunoSEQ multiplex PCR, and its TCRdb copy is limited to in-frame clones, with some not included. The table lists 90,000 to 100,000 clones, roughly four fifths of them singletons. The sample was peripheral blood. These receptors were collected from a man in his fifties or sixties with acute or convalescent COVID-19.

In this sample, this clone turned up once. This chain links TRBV6-2 or TRBV6-3 with TRBJ1-6; 9 bases line up with TRBD1. The ends lost 6 bases at V and 7 bases at J; junction bases unmatched: 4. CDR1 MNHEY and CDR2 SVGEGT come from the germline V gene. The CDR3 has 14 amino acids. DNA for the CDR3: TGTGCCAGCAGCTGGGACAGGGAGAATTCACCCCTCCACTTT. This codes for CASSWDRENSPLHF.

The chain links TRBV7-9 to TRBJ2-7; D may be TRBD1 (5 bases). The germline V gene encodes CDR1 SEHNR and CDR2 FQNEAQ (reference sequence). V lost 0 bases and J lost 3, with 24 bases in between. This CDR3 has 19 residues. The CDR3 nucleotides are TGTGCCAGCAGCTTAGCGAAAAAACAGGAGTTTGACGGGCACTACGAGCAGTACTTC. This sequence encodes CASSLAKKQEFDGHYEQYF.

The chain is built from TRBV7-2 and TRBJ2-2, with TRBD2 matching 7 bases. CDR1 and CDR2 from the germline V gene are SGHTA and FQGNSA. After removal of 6 bases from V and 2 bases from J, the junction contained 6 bases not matched to a gene. The CDR3 sequence is 15 residues long. The CDR3 spells CASRSGGTNTGELFF. The CDR3 coding sequence is TGTGCCAGCAGATCCGGGGGGACCAACACCGGGGAGCTGTTTTTT.

The genes are TRBV30 and TRBJ1-2; 7 nucleotides match TRBD1. The CDR3 covers 13 residues. V was clipped by 0 bases and J by 8 bases; unmatched bases: 6. Germline V gene sequence: CDR1 GTSNPN, CDR2 SVGIG (reference sequence). The CDR3 loop is CAWSVGPGGGYTF. CDR3 coding DNA: TGTGCCTGGAGTGTAGGGCCAGGGGGAGGCTACACCTTC.

The gene calls are TRBV19 and TRBJ2-7; TRBD1 might be the D (6 bases). Germline V gives CDR1 LNHDA, CDR2 SQIVND (reference sequence). The CDR3 extends over 13 amino acids. Deletions cut 5 bases from V and 3 bases from J, with 11 bases between. The CDR3 coding sequence is TGTGCCAGTAGTTTCGGACAGATCTACGAGCAGTACTTC. Its translation: CASSFGQIYEQYF.

V and J are TRBV11-1 and TRBJ2-7; 7 bases are shared with TRBD1. The trim removed 5 bases at V and 3 bases at J, leaving 7 bases unmatched. Germline CDR1 is SGHAT and CDR2 is FQDESV (reference sequence). The CDR3 runs to 14 residues. CDR3 sequence reads: CASSPSGQNYEQYF. As DNA, the CDR3 is TGTGCCAGCAGCCCCTCGGGACAGAACTACGAGCAGTACTTC.

The J gene is TRBJ1-2, the V gene TRBV10-3; TRBD1 might be the D (6 bases). V shed 6 bases and J shed 2 bases, with 16 bases lying between them. CDR3 length: 15 amino acids. Germline V gene lookup returns CDR1 ENHRY and CDR2 SYGVKD. The CDR3 loop is CAIRAYRELNYGYTF. The CDR3 coding sequence is TGTGCCATCAGGGCCTACAGGGAACTGAACTATGGCTACACCTTC.